The 24 T cell receptor beta chains listed next were all sequenced from one sample in a study of blood T cell repertoires in COVID-19. The protocol was immunoSEQ multiplex PCR, while the TCRdb copy is restricted to in-frame clones and leaves out a portion. This table has about 45,000 clones, 85% to 90% appearing once. What was sequenced was peripheral blood. These receptors were taken from a human donor in a cohort sampled during active COVID-19.

The V call is TRBV11-3, the J call TRBJ1-4; 7 positions agree with TRBD1. The germline gives CDR1 SGHNT, CDR2 YENEEA. This CDR3 contains 15 residues. J gave up 3 bases and V 5 bases, and 6 bases lay outside the gene matches. The CDR3 reads CASSRSGQPNEKLFF. The CDR3 nucleotides read TGTGCCAGCAGCCGTTCGGGACAGCCTAATGAAAAACTGTTTTTT.

This clone appeared a single time. The V call is TRBV7-3, the J call TRBJ2-1; TRBD1 aligns across 10 bases. Germline V gene sequence: CDR1 SGHTA, CDR2 FQGTGA. CDR3 length equals 15 residues. J lost 9 bases, V lost 5 bases, and 10 bases had no gene match. In nucleotides, the CDR3 is TGTGCCAGCAGCCCGCCGGGACAGGGGCGGAGTGAGCAGTTCTTC. Protein: CASSPPGQGRSEQFF.

This chain connects TRBV5-1 to TRBJ1-1; 9 nucleotides match TRBD1. The CDR3 spans 17 residues. CDR1 is SGHRS and CDR2 is YFSETQ in the germline V gene. The V segment lost 3 bases and the J segment 0 bases; nucleotides outside the gene matches: 9. The CDR3 loop is CASSWGQGLVLNTEAFF. In nucleotides, the CDR3 is TGCGCCAGCAGCTGGGGACAGGGACTTGTTCTGAACACTGAAGCTTTCTTT.

The chain employs TRBV7-9 and TRBJ1-1, with D hard to call. Germline V gene lookup returns CDR1 SEHNR and CDR2 FQNEAQ (reference sequence). The CDR3 is 15 amino acids. V was cut by 0 bases and J by 0 bases, with 8 bases left in between. The CDR3 loop is CASSLAWQMNTEAFF. As DNA, the CDR3 is TGTGCCAGCAGCTTAGCTTGGCAGATGAACACTGAAGCTTTCTTT.

This chain connects TRBV4-1 to TRBJ1-1; weak D call: TRBD1 (5 bases). Trimming removed 6 bases at V and 9 bases at J, with 17 bases between. This CDR3 contains 13 residues. Germline loops: CDR1 MGHRA, CDR2 YSYEKL. The CDR3 nucleotides are TGCGCCAGCAGTGGGGGGTTGGGGTCCCAAGCTTTCTTT. It codes for CASSGGLGSQAFF.

The CDR3: CATSRGVNSNQPQHF. The CDR3 bases are TGTGCCACCAGCAGAGGTGTTAATAGCAATCAGCCCCAGCATTTT. J is TRBJ1-5 and V is TRBV15; no firm D call. Trimming stripped 1 base from V and 0 bases from J, with 7 bases between. The CDR3 extends over 15 amino acids. Germline V gene sequence: CDR1 LNHNV, CDR2 YYDKDF (reference sequence).

In regard to this clone: The junction and the germline gene differ at one end; a read error may be behind it. The chain joins TRBV7-6 to TRBJ2-5, with TRBD2 matching over 10 bases. The CDR3 is made up of 15 amino acids. Germline V gene lookup returns CDR1 SGHVS and CDR2 FNYEAQ. The CDR3 nucleotides read TGTGCCACCAGCTTCGTAGCGGGGGGTAAAGAGACCCAGTACTTC. Protein sequence: CATSFVAGGKETQYF.

V usage is TRBV30 and J usage is TRBJ2-3; 9 bases agree with TRBD2. There are 12 residues in the CDR3. Trimming cost V 8 bases and J 1 base; bases outside gene matches: 1. CDR1 is GTSNPN and CDR2 is SVGIG in the germline V gene (reference sequence). CDR3 nucleotide sequence: TGTGCCGGCGGGGGGGGCACAGATACGCAGTATTTT. Translation gives CAGGGGTDTQYF. Together with reference TRBV30 and TRBJ2-3, the CDR3 gives the full variable domain: SQTIHQWPATLVQPVGSPLSLECTVEGTSNPNLYWYRQAAGRGLQLLFYSVGIGQISSEVPQNLSASRPQDRQFILSSKKLLLSDSGFYLCAGGGGTDTQYFGPGTRLTVL.

The chain is built from TRBV19 and TRBJ2-7, with TRBD2 as a possible D gene (5 bases). V lost 1 base and J 6 bases, leaving 10 bases between the germline ends. CDR1 is LNHDA, CDR2 SQIVND, per germline (reference sequence). The CDR3 is made up of 13 amino acids. CDR3 protein: CASSIGGLGEQYF. The CDR3 DNA reads TGTGCCAGTAGTATAGGAGGGCTCGGCGAGCAGTACTTC. Drawing the rest from reference TRBV19 and TRBJ2-7, the complete variable domain is DGGITQSPKYLFRKEGQNVTLSCEQNLNHDAMYWYRQDPGQGLRLIYYSQIVNDFQKGDIAEGYSVSREKKESFPLTVTSAQKNPTAFYLCASSIGGLGEQYFGPGTRLTVT.

The rearrangement links TRBV7-9 to TRBJ1-2, with a weak D call TRBD1 (6 bases). Trimming shortened V by 1 base and J by 4 bases, and 10 bases separated the two germline ends. Germline CDR1 SEHNR, CDR2 FQNEAQ (reference sequence). The CDR3 sequence is 14 residues long. CDR3 in amino acids: CASSLDREGYGYTF. The DNA for the CDR3 is TGTGCCAGCAGCTTAGACAGGGAGGGCTATGGCTACACCTTC.

The genes are TRBV5-8 and TRBJ1-1; D may be TRBD1 (5 bases). CDR1 and CDR2 (germline): SGHTS, YDEGEE. This CDR3 region has 15 residues. Between the trimmed V and J ends, which lost 2 bases and 1 base, there was a span of 12 bases. The CDR3 coding sequence is TGTGCCAGCAGCTTAGTGGGGCAGCCGAACACTGAAGCTTTCTTT. Amino acids: CASSLVGQPNTEAFF.

The chain uses TRBV29-1 and TRBJ2-1, with a possible D match to TRBD1 (5 bases). This CDR3 spans 13 amino acids. CDR1 SQVTM and CDR2 ANQGSEA come from the germline V gene. V lost 3 bases and J lost 10, with 16 bases in between. CDR3 sequence reads: CSVDTDRAREQFF. In nucleotides, the CDR3 is TGCAGCGTTGACACCGACAGAGCTCGGGAGCAGTTCTTC.

This chain uses TRBV6-1 with TRBJ1-5, with TRBD1 as a possible D gene (6 bases). The V end was cut by 3 bases, the J end by 7 bases, with 16 bases between. Germline CDR1 is MNHNS and CDR2 is SASEGT. CDR3 length: 15 residues. The CDR3 DNA reads as TGTGCCAGCAGTGATCGGGGGCGGGGGCTACAGCCCCAGCATTTT. This sequence encodes CASSDRGRGLQPQHF.

The rearrangement joins TRBV7-6 to TRBJ2-7, with TRBD2 matching over 7 bases. This CDR3 spans 15 amino acids. V was pared by 3 bases and J by 0 bases, with 5 bases of the junction left unmatched. Germline CDR1 and CDR2: SGHVS and FNYEAQ. Here the CDR3 reads CASSLYSGDSYEQYF. The CDR3 region has the DNA TGTGCCAGCAGCTTGTACAGCGGGGACTCCTACGAGCAGTACTTC.

This clone was counted once. J is TRBJ2-5 and V is TRBV29-1; maybe TRBD1 (6 bases). The V and J ends lost 3 bases and 9 bases respectively, with 17 bases between them. CDR1 and CDR2 from the germline V gene are SQVTM and ANQGSEA. The CDR3 is 13 amino acids. CDR3 DNA sequence: TGCAGCGTTGAGGCCGGGGAACAGGGATCCCAGTACTTC. Translating it yields CSVEAGEQGSQYF.

A few counts support this clone. The V call is TRBV5-1, the J call TRBJ1-1; maybe TRBD1 (6 bases). The CDR3 contains 14 residues. Germline lookup yields CDR1 SGHRS and CDR2 YFSETQ. Trimming removed 0 bases from V and 5 bases from J, with 11 bases in between. In DNA form, the CDR3 reads TGCGCCAGCAGCTTGGAGGGACATAGGACTGAAGCTTTCTTT. This codes for CASSLEGHRTEAFF.

The chain carries TRBV30 and TRBJ2-7; D call uncertain. With 0 bases removed from V and 5 bases from J, the gap between germline ends came to 5 bases. The germline V gene encodes CDR1 GTSNPN and CDR2 SVGIG (reference sequence). CDR3 length: 11 amino acids. The CDR3 spells CAWSVRDEQYF. In DNA, the CDR3 is TGTGCCTGGAGTGTACGGGACGAGCAGTACTTC.

The J gene is TRBJ2-7, the V gene TRBV29-1, with a possible D match to TRBD2 (6 bases). V dropped 4 bases and J dropped 3 bases, with 10 bases sitting between them. Looked up from germline, CDR1 is SQVTM and CDR2 is ANQGSEA. The CDR3 length is 12 residues. The CDR3 loop is CSVGEDRYEQYF. The CDR3 DNA sequence: TGCAGCGTTGGGGAGGACCGCTACGAGCAGTACTTC.

The gene calls are TRBV4-2 and TRBJ2-5; 13 nucleotides agree with TRBD2. V dropped 2 bases and J dropped 1; count of bases not matched to a gene: 1. Germline V gene sequence: CDR1 LGHNA, CDR2 YNFKEQ. This CDR3 is built from 16 residues. CDR3 nucleotide sequence: TGTGCCAGCAGCCAAACTAGCGGGGGGGCCCAAGAGACCCAGTACTTC. Translating it yields CASSQTSGGAQETQYF.

This clone showed up just a few times. The chain has TRBV5-1 and TRBJ2-5; 8 nucleotides agree with TRBD1. The germline V gene encodes CDR1 SGHRS and CDR2 YFSETQ. With V trimmed by 0 bases and J by 4 bases, 5 bases remained unmatched. There are 15 residues in the CDR3. CDR3 residues: CASSLGTGTGETQYF. The CDR3 DNA follows: TGCGCCAGCAGCTTGGGGACAGGGACAGGAGAGACCCAGTACTTC.

The V call is TRBV27, the J call TRBJ1-6; D not resolved. Germline values: CDR1 MNHEY, CDR2 SMNVEV (reference sequence). The CDR3 totals 14 residues. The V end was cut by 5 bases, the J end by 9 bases, with 14 bases between. The CDR3 bases are TGTGCCAGCAGTCCCCAAGGACTCACTTCACCCCTCCACTTT. This encodes CASSPQGLTSPLHF.

The genes are TRBV18 and TRBJ2-5, with a tentative D call TRBD2 (7 bases). CDR1 and CDR2 from the germline V gene are KGHSH and LQKENI. The CDR3 runs to 14 residues. Trimming removed 6 bases from V and 1 base from J, with 12 bases in between. In DNA form, the CDR3 reads TGTGCCAGCTCCTCCCGGGGGGCCCAAGAGACCCAGTACTTC. Translated: CASSSRGAQETQYF.

This sequence joins TRBV5-5 and TRBJ2-3; D perhaps matches TRBD2 (7 bases). V was clipped by 4 bases and J by 4 bases, with 16 bases between them. Per the germline V gene, CDR1 is SGHKS and CDR2 is YYEKEE (reference sequence). The CDR3 consists of 15 residues. CDR3 residues: CASSRGGASADTQYF. The CDR3 DNA reads TGTGCCAGCAGCAGAGGGGGGGCCAGCGCAGATACGCAGTATTTT.

This chain connects TRBV27 to TRBJ2-1; 7 bases map to TRBD1. This CDR3 spans 15 amino acids. Unmatched junction bases numbered 9, after V lost 7 bases and J lost 3 bases. CDR1 and CDR2 (germline): MNHEY, SMNVEV (reference sequence). DNA of the CDR3: TGTGCCAGCAACCTTCGGGGACAGATCTACAATGAGCAGTTCTTC. Its protein is CASNLRGQIYNEQFF.